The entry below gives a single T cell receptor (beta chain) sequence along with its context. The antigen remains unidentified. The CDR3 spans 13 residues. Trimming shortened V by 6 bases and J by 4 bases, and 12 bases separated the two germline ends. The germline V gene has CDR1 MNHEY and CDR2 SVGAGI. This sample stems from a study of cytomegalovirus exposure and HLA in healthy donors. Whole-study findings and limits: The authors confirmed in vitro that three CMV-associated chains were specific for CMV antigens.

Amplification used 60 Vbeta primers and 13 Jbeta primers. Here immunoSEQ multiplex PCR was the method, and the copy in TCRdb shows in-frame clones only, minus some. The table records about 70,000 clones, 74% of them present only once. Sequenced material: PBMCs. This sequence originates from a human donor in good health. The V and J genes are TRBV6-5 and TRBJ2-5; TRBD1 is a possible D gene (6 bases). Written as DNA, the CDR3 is TGTGCCAGCAGGGGTCAGGGGATAGAGACCCAGTACTTC. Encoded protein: CASRGQGIETQYF.